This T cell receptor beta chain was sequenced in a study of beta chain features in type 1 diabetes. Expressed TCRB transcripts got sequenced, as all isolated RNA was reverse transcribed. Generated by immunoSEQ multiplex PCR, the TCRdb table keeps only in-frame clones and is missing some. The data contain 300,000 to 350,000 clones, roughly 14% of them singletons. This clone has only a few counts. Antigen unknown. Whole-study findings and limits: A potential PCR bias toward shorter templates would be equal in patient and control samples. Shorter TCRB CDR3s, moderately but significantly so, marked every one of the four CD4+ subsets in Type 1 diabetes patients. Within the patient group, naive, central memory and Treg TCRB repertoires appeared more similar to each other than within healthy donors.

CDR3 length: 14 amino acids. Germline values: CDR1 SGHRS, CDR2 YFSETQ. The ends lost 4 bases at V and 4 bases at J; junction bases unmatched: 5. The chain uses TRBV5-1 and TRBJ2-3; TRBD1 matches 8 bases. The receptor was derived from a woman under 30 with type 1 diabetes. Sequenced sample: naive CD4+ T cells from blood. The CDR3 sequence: CASSKDREADTQYF. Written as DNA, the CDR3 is TGCGCCAGCAGCAAGGACAGGGAGGCAGATACGCAGTATTTT.